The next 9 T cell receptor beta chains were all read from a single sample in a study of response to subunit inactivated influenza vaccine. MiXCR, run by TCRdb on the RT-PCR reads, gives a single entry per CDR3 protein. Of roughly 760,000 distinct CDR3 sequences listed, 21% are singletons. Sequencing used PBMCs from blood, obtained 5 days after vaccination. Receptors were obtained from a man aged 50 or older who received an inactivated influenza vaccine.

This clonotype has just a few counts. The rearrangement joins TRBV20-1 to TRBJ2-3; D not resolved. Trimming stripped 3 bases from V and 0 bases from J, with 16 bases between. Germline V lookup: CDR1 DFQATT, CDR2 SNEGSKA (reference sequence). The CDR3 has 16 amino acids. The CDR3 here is CSARGLTAPSTDTQYF. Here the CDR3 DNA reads TGCAGTGCTAGGGGCCTGACTGCGCCTAGCACAGATACGCAGTATTTT.

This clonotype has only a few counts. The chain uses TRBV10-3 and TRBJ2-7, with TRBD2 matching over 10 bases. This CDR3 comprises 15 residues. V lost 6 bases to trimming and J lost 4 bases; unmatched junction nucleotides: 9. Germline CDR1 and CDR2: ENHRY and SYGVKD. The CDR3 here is CAISEVAGGSYEQYF. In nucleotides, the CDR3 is TGTGCCATCAGCGAGGTAGCGGGAGGATCGTACGAGCAGTACTTC.

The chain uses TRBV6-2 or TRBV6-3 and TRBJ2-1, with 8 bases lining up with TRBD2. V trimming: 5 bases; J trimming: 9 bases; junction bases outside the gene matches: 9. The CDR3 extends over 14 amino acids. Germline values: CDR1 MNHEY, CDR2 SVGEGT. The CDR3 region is CASSDPTSAAEQFF. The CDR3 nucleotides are TGTGCCAGCAGTGATCCGACTAGCGCGGCTGAGCAGTTCTTC.

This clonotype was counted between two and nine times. The CDR3 loop reads CASSFSAGGVNEQFF. The CDR3 region has the DNA TGTGCCAGCAGCTTCTCGGCGGGAGGGGTAAATGAGCAGTTCTTC. The genes are TRBV11-3 and TRBJ2-1; the match to TRBD2 covers 9 bases. Germline CDR1 SGHNT, CDR2 YENEEA. Unmatched junction bases numbered 7, after V lost 3 bases and J lost 7 bases. The CDR3 runs 15 residues.

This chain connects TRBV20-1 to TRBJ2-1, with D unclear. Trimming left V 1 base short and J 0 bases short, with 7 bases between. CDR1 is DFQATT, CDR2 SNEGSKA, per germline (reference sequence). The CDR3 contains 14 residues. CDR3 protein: CSARGASSYNEQFF. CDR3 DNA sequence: TGCAGTGCTAGAGGCGCTAGCTCCTACAATGAGCAGTTCTTC.

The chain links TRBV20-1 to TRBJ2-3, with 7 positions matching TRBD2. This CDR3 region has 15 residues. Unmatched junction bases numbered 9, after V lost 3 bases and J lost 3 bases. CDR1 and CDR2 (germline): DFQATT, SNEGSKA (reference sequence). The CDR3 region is CSASPRAGVTDTQYF. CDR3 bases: TGCAGTGCTAGCCCCCGTGCGGGAGTGACAGATACGCAGTATTTT.

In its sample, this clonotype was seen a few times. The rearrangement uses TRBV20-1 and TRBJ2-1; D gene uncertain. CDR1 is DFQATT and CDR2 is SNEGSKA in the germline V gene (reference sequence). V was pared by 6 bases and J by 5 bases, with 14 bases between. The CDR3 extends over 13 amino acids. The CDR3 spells CSAEDPPNNEQFF. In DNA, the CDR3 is TGCAGTGCCGAAGACCCCCCTAACAATGAGCAGTTCTTC.

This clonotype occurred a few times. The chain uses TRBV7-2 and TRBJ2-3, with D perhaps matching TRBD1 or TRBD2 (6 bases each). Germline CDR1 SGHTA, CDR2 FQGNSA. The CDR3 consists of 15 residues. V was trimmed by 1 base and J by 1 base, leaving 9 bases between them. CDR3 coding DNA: TGTGCCAGCAGCTTAGGGGGGGCCGGCACAGATACGCAGTATTTT. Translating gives CASSLGGAGTDTQYF.

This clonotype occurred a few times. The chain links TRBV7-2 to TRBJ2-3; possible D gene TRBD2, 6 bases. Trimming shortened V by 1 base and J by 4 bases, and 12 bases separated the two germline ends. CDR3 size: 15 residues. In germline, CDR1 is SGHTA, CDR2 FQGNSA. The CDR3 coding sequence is TGTGCCAGCAGCTTAGTTATTGGAGGGGCAGATACGCAGTATTTT. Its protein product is CASSLVIGGADTQYF.